The present T cell receptor (beta chain) was sequenced within a study of tumor and adjacent non-tumor tissue in lung cancer. Study at large: Each sample yielded around 4.2 million productive TCRbeta reads on average.

TCRbeta libraries were built with three rounds of nested PCR, modified from ARM-PCR. From the multiplex PCR reads, TCRdb called clonotypes with MiXCR, one entry per CDR3 protein. The sample lists about 100,000 distinct CDR3 sequences; 65% were seen once. This clonotype was recorded a few times. Its antigen is still unknown. This sample's RNA came from whole unsorted tissue. More than 3 cm separated this lung sample from the edge of the tumor. Between August and November 2014, newly diagnosed, chemotherapy-naive lung cancer patients underwent thoracic surgery in China. The CDR3 contains 12 residues. CDR1 and CDR2 (germline): SGHAT, FQNNGV. Trimming left V 6 bases short and J 9 bases short, with 13 bases between. General study points: Tumor tissue had significantly higher TCR diversity than normal lung. Tumor TCR diversity, when higher, was linked to shorter survival.

The sequencing input was distant non-tumor lung tissue. The source is a man aged 25-40 years with non-small cell lung cancer. J is TRBJ2-3 and V is TRBV11-2; D is possibly TRBD2 (7 bases). CDR3 region: CASSRGGGTQYF. The CDR3 nucleotides read TGTGCCAGCAGTCGGGGCGGGGGCACGCAGTATTTT.